The 20 T cell receptor beta chains in this list originate from one sample, sequenced in a study of T-cell memory formation after mild COVID-19. TCRdb re-analysed the 5' RACE reads in MiXCR, keeping a single row per CDR3 protein. The repertoire holds roughly 320,000 distinct CDR3 sequences, with 25% to 30% as singletons. Sequenced material: PBMCs or a T cell subset sorted from them (not recorded which). The receptors were gathered from an adult woman who had mild COVID-19 (a few samples of this study predate the infection). Cell type and time point are not known.

This clonotype has just a few counts. The genes are TRBV3-1 and TRBJ2-7; D uncertain. The CDR3 consists of 13 residues. Germline V lookup: CDR1 LGHDT, CDR2 YNNKEL (reference sequence). The V gene lost 2 bases and the J gene lost 5 bases, with 10 bases spanning the gap. The chain's CDR3 is CASSQLRTHEQYF. As DNA, the CDR3 is TGTGCCAGCAGCCAACTTAGGACCCACGAGCAGTACTTC.

This rearrangement joins TRBV9 to TRBJ2-7; 7 nucleotides match TRBD2. Germline V gene sequence: CDR1 SGDLS, CDR2 YYNGEE. The junction had 7 bases not matched to a gene; V was cut back by 3 bases and J by 1 base. The CDR3 is 15 residues long. The CDR3: CASSESGVRSYEQYF. DNA for the CDR3: TGTGCCAGCAGCGAGAGCGGGGTAAGGTCCTACGAGCAGTACTTC.

The J gene is TRBJ1-2, the V gene TRBV20-1, with 8 bases fitting TRBD1. This CDR3 region has 13 residues. CDR1 and CDR2 (germline): DFQATT, SNEGSKA (reference sequence). V was pared by 6 bases and J by 6 bases, with 9 bases of the junction left unmatched. The CDR3 here is CSAQGPGGDGYTF. CDR3 in DNA: TGCAGTGCCCAGGGGCCAGGGGGCGATGGCTACACCTTC.

This clonotype appeared a few times. The CDR3: CASSPPTGVRDTQYF. The DNA of the CDR3 is TGTGCCAGCTCACCACCAACAGGGGTTCGGGATACGCAGTATTTT. The chain uses TRBV18 and TRBJ2-3, with 7 bases aligning to TRBD1. The CDR3 is 15 amino acids. Trimming took 0 bases from V and 6 from J; bases not matched to a gene: 6. From germline, CDR1 is KGHSH and CDR2 LQKENI.

V usage is TRBV3-1 and J usage is TRBJ1-2; the D gene is possibly TRBD1 (5 bases). CDR3 length: 15 amino acids. Germline assignment: CDR1 LGHDT and CDR2 YNNKEL (reference sequence). Trimming removed 0 bases at V and 4 bases at J, with 12 bases between. The CDR3, as DNA: TGTGCCAGCAGCCAAGATGGAGGGGCTGGCTATGGCTACACCTTC. It translates to CASSQDGGAGYGYTF.

This clonotype was picked up a small number of times. The chain carries TRBV4-2 and TRBJ1-2; TRBD1 agrees at 7 bases. The J segment lost 4 bases and the V segment lost 0 bases, leaving 5 bases of the junction unmatched. The CDR3 consists of 15 residues. Germline CDR1 LGHNA, CDR2 YNFKEQ. DNA of the CDR3: TGTGCCAGCAGCCAAGAGGTGGGACAGCGCTATGGCTACACCTTC. As protein: CASSQEVGQRYGYTF.

The V and J genes are TRBV29-1 and TRBJ1-1; D is perhaps TRBD1 (5 bases). CDR3 size: 11 residues. Per the germline V gene, CDR1 is SQVTM and CDR2 is ANQGSEA. Trimming stripped 4 bases from V and 4 bases from J, with 7 bases between. The chain's CDR3 is CSVAGPTEAFF. CDR3 in DNA: TGCAGCGTTGCAGGGCCCACTGAAGCTTTCTTT.

V is TRBV18 and J is TRBJ1-1; TRBD1 matches 8 bases. Trimming took 3 bases from V and 2 from J; bases not matched to a gene: 5. Germline V gives CDR1 KGHSH, CDR2 LQKENI. The CDR3 runs 15 residues. The CDR3 protein is CASSPSGGFNTEAFF. The CDR3 coding sequence is TGTGCCAGCTCACCGTCAGGGGGCTTCAACACTGAAGCTTTCTTT.

The chain joins TRBV7-2 to TRBJ1-3; D unresolved. The CDR3 runs to 16 residues. Looked up from germline, CDR1 is SGHTA and CDR2 is FQGNSA. Trimming cost V 2 bases and J 4 bases, with 15 bases left between them. CDR3 in amino acids: CASSLFGAGEGNTIYF. The CDR3, as DNA: TGTGCCAGCAGCTTATTCGGCGCCGGAGAAGGAAACACCATATATTTT.

The table lists this clonotype with a few counts. The genes are TRBV7-8 and TRBJ2-2, with a weak D call TRBD1 (6 bases). The germline gives CDR1 SGHVS, CDR2 FQNEAQ. Trimming left V 5 bases short and J 1 base short, with 11 bases between. CDR3 size: 15 residues. The CDR3 here is CASSVLGGNTGELFF. CDR3 bases: TGTGCCAGCAGCGTCTTAGGGGGGAACACCGGGGAGCTGTTTTTT.

This clonotype was recorded a few times. V usage is TRBV9 and J usage is TRBJ2-7; D is unresolved. The germline CDR1 and CDR2 sequences are SGDLS and YYNGEE. The CDR3 spans 14 residues. Trimming left V 2 bases short and J 0 bases short, with 9 bases between. This CDR3 is CASSVSGLSYEQYF. The CDR3 bases are TGTGCCAGCAGCGTGTCCGGGCTCTCCTACGAGCAGTACTTC.

V and J are TRBV5-6 and TRBJ1-2; no reliable D call. Germline values: CDR1 SGHDT, CDR2 YYEEEE. Trimming left V 0 bases short and J 4 bases short, with 7 bases between. The length of the CDR3 is 13 residues. DNA for the CDR3: TGTGCCAGCAGCTTGGAAGTACGCTATGGCTACACCTTC. This translates into CASSLEVRYGYTF.

This rearrangement joins TRBV7-9 to TRBJ1-2; tentatively, D is TRBD1 (6 bases). The CDR3 has 15 residues. The V gene's germline CDR1 is SEHNR and CDR2 FQNEAQ (reference sequence). V was clipped by 0 bases and J by 6 bases, with 14 bases between them. CDR3: CASSLAQREGDGYTF. In nucleotides, the CDR3 is TGTGCCAGCAGCTTAGCGCAGAGGGAGGGGGATGGCTACACCTTC.

This chain links TRBV4-3 with TRBJ2-1, with D tentatively TRBD1 (6 bases). The CDR3 is made up of 16 amino acids. Trimming shortened V by 0 bases and J by 6 bases, and 15 bases separated the two germline ends. Germline CDR1 LGHNA, CDR2 YSLEER. DNA for the CDR3: TGCGCCAGCAGCCAAGATTGGGCACAGGGTACCAATGAGCAGTTCTTC. It specifies CASSQDWAQGTNEQFF.

This clonotype was seen more than once but under ten times. V and J are TRBV5-1 and TRBJ2-7, with D uncertain. Germline lookup yields CDR1 SGHRS and CDR2 YFSETQ. This CDR3 has 15 residues. The V end was cut by 2 bases, the J end by 9 bases, with 21 bases between. For the CDR3, the DNA is TGCGCCAGCAGCTTCAAAAAGGCTGAACTCCTCGGGCAGTACTTC. Translation gives CASSFKKAELLGQYF.

This rearrangement joins TRBV12-3 or TRBV12-4 to TRBJ2-1; weak D call: TRBD1 (5 bases). This CDR3 has 14 amino acids. Trimming shortened V by 0 bases and J by 9 bases, and 12 bases separated the two germline ends. The CDR3 is CASSLAPHRGEQFF. CDR3 nucleotides: TGTGCCAGCAGTTTAGCCCCCCATAGGGGTGAGCAGTTCTTC.

This rearrangement joins TRBV7-9 to TRBJ2-5; no firm D call. The CDR3 totals 13 residues. Germline CDR1 reads SEHNR; CDR2 reads FQNEAQ (reference sequence). V gave up 1 base and J gave up 3 bases, with 6 bases separating them. CDR3 sequence (DNA): TGTGCCAGCAGCTTAGATCCAGAAGAGACCCAGTACTTC. This codes for CASSLDPEETQYF.

This clonotype was counted only a few times. CDR3 bases: TGCAGTGCTTCTGCGGGAGGGGACACAGATACGCAGTATTTT. Its protein product is CSASAGGDTDTQYF. The J gene is TRBJ2-3, the V gene TRBV20-1, with 9 bases fitting TRBD2. The CDR3 consists of 14 residues. Trimming removed 5 bases from V and 2 bases from J; junction bases left unmatched: 5. The V gene's germline CDR1 is DFQATT and CDR2 SNEGSKA (reference sequence).

This clonotype was seen a few times. V is TRBV20-1 and J is TRBJ1-1, with D unresolved. V lost 3 bases, J lost 7 bases, and 15 bases lay in between. This CDR3 comprises 13 residues. Germline V gives CDR1 DFQATT, CDR2 SNEGSKA (reference sequence). The CDR3: CSARKTSDGEAFF. The CDR3 DNA sequence: TGCAGTGCTAGGAAGACTAGTGACGGTGAAGCTTTCTTT.

V is TRBV20-1 and J is TRBJ2-7; D ambiguous. The CDR3 contains 15 residues. Germline V CDR1 and CDR2: DFQATT, SNEGSKA (reference sequence). V lost 0 bases to trimming and J lost 0 bases, with 12 bases between them. CDR3 region: CSARDGVEVSYEQYF. The CDR3 DNA sequence: TGCAGTGCTAGAGACGGAGTCGAGGTCTCCTACGAGCAGTACTTC.